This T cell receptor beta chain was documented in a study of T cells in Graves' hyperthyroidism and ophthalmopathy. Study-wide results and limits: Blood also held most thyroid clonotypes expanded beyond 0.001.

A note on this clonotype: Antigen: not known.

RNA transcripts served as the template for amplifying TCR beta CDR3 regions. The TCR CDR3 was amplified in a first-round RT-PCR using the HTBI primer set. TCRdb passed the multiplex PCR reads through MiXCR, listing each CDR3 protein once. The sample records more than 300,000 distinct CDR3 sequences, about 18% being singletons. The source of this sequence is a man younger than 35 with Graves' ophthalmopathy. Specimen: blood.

CDR3 nucleotides: TGTGCCAGCAGTTATTCAGGTGTTGGGGGCTACGAGCAGTACTTC. Amino acid sequence: CASSYSGVGGYEQYF. The chain has TRBV6-5 and TRBJ2-7; D is perhaps TRBD1 or TRBD2 (5 bases each). CDR3 length equals 15 residues. V was pared by 3 bases and J by 3 bases, with 15 bases between. Germline V CDR1 and CDR2: MNHEY, SVGAGI.